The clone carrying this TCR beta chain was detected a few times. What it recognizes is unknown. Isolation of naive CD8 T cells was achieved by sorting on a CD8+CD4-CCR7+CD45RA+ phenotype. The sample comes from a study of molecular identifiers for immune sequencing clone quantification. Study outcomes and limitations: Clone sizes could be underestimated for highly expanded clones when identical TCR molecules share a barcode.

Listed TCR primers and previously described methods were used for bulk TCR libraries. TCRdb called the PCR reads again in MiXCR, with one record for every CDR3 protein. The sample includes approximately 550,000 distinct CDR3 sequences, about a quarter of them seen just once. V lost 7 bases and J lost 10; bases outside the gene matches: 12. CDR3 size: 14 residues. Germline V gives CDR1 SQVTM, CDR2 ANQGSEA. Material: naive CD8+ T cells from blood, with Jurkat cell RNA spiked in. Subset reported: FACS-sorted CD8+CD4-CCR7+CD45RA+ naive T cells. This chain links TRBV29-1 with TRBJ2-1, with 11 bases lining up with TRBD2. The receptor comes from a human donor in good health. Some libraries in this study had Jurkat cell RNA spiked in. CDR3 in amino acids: CSAYPSGRIREQFF. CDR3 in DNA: TGCAGCGCCTACCCTAGCGGGAGGATAAGGGAGCAGTTCTTC.